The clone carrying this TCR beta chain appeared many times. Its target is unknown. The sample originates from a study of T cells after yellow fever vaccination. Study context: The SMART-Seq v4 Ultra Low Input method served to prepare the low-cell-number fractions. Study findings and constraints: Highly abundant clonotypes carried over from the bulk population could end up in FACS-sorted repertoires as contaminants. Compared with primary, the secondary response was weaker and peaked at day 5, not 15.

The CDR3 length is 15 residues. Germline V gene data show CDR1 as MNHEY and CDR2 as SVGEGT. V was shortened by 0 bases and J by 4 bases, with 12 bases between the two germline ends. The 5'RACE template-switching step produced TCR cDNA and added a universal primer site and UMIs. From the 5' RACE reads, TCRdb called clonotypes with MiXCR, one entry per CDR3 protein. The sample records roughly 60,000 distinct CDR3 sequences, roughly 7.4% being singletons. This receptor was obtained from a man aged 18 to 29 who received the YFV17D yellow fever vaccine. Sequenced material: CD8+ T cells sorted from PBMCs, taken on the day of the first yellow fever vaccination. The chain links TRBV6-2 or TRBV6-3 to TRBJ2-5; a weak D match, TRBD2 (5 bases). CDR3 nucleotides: TGTGCCAGCAGTTACTCCCTTTGGAGCGGAGAGACCCAGTACTTC. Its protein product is CASSYSLWSGETQYF.